This TCR beta chain was found in a study of T cells in Graves' hyperthyroidism and ophthalmopathy. Study results and caveats: Blood held most thyroid clonotypes expanded above 0.001 frequency.

Trimming cost V 7 bases and J 7 bases, with 16 bases left between them. Germline-derived CDR1 and CDR2 are MDHEN and SYDVKM. The CDR3 contains 13 residues. This clonotype was observed many times. Its specificity is unknown. TCR beta CDR3 regions were amplified from RNA. The TCR CDR3 first-round RT-PCR relied on the HTBI primer set. TCRdb passed the multiplex PCR reads through MiXCR, listing each CDR3 protein once. The repertoire holds more than 300,000 distinct CDR3 sequences, roughly 13% seen once, with 20% to 25% in the top ten. The chain couples TRBV28 to TRBJ1-2, with D possibly matching TRBD1 (5 bases). The receptor comes from a young woman with Graves' hyperthyroidism. Sequenced sample: blood. The CDR3 sequence is CASNEGAVGGYTF. CDR3 nucleotide sequence: TGTGCCAGCAATGAAGGGGCTGTCGGTGGCTACACCTTC.